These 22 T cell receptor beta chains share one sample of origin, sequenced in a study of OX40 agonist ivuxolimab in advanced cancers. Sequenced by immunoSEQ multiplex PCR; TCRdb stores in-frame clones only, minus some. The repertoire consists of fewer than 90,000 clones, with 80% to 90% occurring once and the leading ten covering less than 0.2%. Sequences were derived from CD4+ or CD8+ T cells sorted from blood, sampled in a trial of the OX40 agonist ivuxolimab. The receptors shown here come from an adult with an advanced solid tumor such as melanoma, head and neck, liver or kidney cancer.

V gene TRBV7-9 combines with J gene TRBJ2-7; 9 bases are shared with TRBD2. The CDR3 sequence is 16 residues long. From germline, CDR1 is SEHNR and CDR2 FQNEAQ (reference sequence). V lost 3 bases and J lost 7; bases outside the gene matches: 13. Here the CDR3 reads CASSLPGGRALEEQYF. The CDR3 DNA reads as TGTGCCAGCAGCTTGCCGGGCGGGAGGGCCCTGGAAGAGCAGTACTTC.

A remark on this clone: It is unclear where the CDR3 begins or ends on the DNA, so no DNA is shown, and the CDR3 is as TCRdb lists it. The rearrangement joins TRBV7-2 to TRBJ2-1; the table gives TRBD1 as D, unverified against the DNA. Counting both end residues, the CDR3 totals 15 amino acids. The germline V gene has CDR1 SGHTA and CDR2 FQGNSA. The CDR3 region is CASSFQVSGEQEQFF.

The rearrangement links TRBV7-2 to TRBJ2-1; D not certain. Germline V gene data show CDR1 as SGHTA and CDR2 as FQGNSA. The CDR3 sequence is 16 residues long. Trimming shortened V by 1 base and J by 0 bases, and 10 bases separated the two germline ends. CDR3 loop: CASSLVWDPSYNEQFF. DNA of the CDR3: TGTGCCAGCAGCTTAGTATGGGATCCCTCCTACAATGAGCAGTTCTTC.

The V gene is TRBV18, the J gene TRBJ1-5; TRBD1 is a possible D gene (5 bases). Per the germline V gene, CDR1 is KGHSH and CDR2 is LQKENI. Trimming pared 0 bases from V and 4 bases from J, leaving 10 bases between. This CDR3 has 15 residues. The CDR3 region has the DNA TGTGCCAGCTCACCACCTTCGGCAGGGAATCAGCCCCAGCATTTT. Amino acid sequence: CASSPPSAGNQPQHF. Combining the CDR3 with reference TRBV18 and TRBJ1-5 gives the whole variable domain NAGVMQNPRHLVRRRGQEARLRCSPMKGHSHVYWYRQLPEEGLKFMVYLQKENIIDESGMPKERFSAEFPKEGPSILRIQQVVRGDSAAYFCASSPPSAGNQPQHFGDGTRLSIL.

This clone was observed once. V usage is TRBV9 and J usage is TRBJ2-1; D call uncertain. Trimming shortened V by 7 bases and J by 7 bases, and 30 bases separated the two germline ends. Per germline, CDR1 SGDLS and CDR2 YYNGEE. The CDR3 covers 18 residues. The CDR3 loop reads CASEGCKVTMVSGNEQFF. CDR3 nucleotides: TGTGCCAGCGAAGGGTGTAAGGTTACAATGGTATCTGGGAATGAGCAGTTCTTC.

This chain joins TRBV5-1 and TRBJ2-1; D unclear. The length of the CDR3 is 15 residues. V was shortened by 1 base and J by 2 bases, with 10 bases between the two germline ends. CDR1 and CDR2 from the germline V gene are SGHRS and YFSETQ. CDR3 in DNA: TGCGCCAGCAGCTTGACCTCAAGGGCCTACAATGAGCAGTTCTTC. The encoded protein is CASSLTSRAYNEQFF.

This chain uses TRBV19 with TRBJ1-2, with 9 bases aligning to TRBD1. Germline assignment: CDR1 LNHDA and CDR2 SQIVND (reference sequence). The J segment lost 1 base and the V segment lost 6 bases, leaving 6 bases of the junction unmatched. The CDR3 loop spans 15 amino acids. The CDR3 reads CASRPGQGNNYGYTF. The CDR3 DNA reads TGTGCCAGTAGGCCGGGACAGGGAAATAACTATGGCTACACCTTC.

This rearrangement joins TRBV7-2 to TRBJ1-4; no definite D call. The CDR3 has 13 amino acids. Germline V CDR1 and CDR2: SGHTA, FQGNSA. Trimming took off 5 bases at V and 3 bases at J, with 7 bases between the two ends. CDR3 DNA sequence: TGTGCCAGCAGCCCGGGGTCTAATGAAAAACTGTTTTTT. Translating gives CASSPGSNEKLFF.

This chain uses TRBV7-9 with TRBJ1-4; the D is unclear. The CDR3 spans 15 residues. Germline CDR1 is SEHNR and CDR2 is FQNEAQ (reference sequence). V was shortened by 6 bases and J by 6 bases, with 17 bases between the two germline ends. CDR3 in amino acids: CASRLTSLSDEKLFF. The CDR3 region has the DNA TGTGCCAGCAGGTTAACTTCGTTGTCGGATGAAAAACTGTTTTTT.

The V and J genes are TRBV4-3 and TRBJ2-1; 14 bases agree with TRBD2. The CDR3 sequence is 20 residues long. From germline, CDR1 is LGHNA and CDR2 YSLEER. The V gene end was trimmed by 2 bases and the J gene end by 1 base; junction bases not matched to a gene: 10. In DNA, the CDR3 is TGCGCCAGCAGCCAAATGAACGGACTAGCGGGAGGAAGGTCCTACAATGAGCAGTTCTTC. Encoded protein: CASSQMNGLAGGRSYNEQFF.

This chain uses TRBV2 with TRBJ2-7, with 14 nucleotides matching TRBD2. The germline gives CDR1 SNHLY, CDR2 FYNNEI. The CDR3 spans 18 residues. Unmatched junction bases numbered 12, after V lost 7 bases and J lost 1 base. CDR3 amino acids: CASKLGLAGGRESYEQYV. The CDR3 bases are TGTGCCAGCAAATTAGGACTAGCGGGGGGCCGAGAATCCTACGAGCAGTACGTC.

DNA for the CDR3: TGCAGCGTTGCAGGACAGGGTGATCAGCCCCAGCATTTT. Translated: CSVAGQGDQPQHF. The V call is TRBV29-1, the J call TRBJ1-5, with 8 bases matching TRBD1. CDR3 length: 13 residues. Germline V lookup: CDR1 SQVTM, CDR2 ANQGSEA. J lost 5 bases, V lost 4 bases, and 4 bases had no gene match.

The CDR3 sequence: CASSPQRGLSTDTQYF. Written as DNA, the CDR3 is TGTGCCAGCAGCCCTCAACGGGGGCTTAGCACAGATACGCAGTATTTT. The rearrangement joins TRBV7-2 to TRBJ2-3; either TRBD1 or TRBD2 may fit D (6 bases each). Germline values: CDR1 SGHTA, CDR2 FQGNSA. The CDR3 loop spans 16 amino acids. Trimming stripped 5 bases from V and 0 bases from J, with 15 bases between.

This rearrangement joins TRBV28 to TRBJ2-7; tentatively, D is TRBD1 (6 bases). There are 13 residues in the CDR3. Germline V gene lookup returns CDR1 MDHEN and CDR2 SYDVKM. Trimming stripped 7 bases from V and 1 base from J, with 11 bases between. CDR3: CASTYGTSYEQYF. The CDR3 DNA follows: TGTGCCAGCACCTACGGGACATCCTACGAGCAGTACTTC. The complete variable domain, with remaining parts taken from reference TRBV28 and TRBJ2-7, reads DVKVTQSSRYLVKRTGEKVFLECVQDMDHENMFWYRQDPGLGLRLIYFSYDVKMKEKGDIPEGYSVSREKKERFSLILESASTNQTSMYLCASTYGTSYEQYFGPGTRLTVT.

The CDR3 DNA follows: TGTGCCAGCAGTCCCCGGTGGACAGCTGGAAACACCATATATTTT. It codes for CASSPRWTAGNTIYF. The chain has TRBV6-1 and TRBJ1-3; D perhaps matches TRBD1 (6 bases). Germline lookup yields CDR1 MNHNS and CDR2 SASEGT. The V and J ends lost 5 bases and 2 bases respectively, with 13 bases between them. This CDR3 spans 15 amino acids.

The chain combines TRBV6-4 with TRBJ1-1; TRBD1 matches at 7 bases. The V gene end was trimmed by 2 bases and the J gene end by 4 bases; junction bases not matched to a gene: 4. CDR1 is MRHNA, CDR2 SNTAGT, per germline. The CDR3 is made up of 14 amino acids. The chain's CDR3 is CASSDTDRATEAFF. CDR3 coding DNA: TGTGCCAGCAGTGACACAGACAGGGCCACTGAAGCTTTCTTT.

In DNA form, the CDR3 reads TGTGCCAGCAGTTCGGCGGACAGCTCTGGGGCCAACGTCCTGACTTTC. It codes for CASSSADSSGANVLTF. The chain recombines TRBV28 with TRBJ2-6; D possibly corresponds to TRBD1 (6 bases). V lost 4 bases, J lost 0 bases, and 10 bases lay in between. Germline CDR1 MDHEN, CDR2 SYDVKM. The CDR3 has 16 residues.

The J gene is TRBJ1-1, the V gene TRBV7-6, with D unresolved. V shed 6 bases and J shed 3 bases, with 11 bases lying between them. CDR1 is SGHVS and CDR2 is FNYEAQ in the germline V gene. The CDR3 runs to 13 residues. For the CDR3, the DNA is TGTGCCAGCAGTCCGGACCTCTACACTGAAGCTTTCTTT. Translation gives CASSPDLYTEAFF.

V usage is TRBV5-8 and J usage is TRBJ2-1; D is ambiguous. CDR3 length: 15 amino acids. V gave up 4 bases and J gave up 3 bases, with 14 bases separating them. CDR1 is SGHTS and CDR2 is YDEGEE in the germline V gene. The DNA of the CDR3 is TGTGCCAGCAGCCCCCAGCCAACTTTCTACAATGAGCAGTTCTTC. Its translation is CASSPQPTFYNEQFF.

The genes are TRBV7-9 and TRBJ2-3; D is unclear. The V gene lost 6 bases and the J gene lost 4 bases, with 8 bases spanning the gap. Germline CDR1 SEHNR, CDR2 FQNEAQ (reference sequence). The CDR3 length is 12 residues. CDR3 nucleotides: TGTGCCAGCAGGATACGCTCAGATACGCAGTATTTT. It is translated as CASRIRSDTQYF. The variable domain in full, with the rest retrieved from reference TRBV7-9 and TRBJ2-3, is DTGVSQNPRHKITKRGQNVTFRCDPISEHNRLYWYRQTLGQGPEFLTYFQNEAQLEKSRLLSDRFSAERPKGSFSTLEIQRTEQGDSAMYLCASRIRSDTQYFGPGTRLTVL.

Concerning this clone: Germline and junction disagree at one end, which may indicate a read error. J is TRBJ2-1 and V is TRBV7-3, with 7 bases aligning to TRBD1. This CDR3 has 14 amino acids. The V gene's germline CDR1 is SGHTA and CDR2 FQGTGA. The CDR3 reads CASSLTGTVNEQFF. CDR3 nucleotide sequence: TGTGCCAGCAGCCTAACTGGGACAGTTAATGAGCAGTTCTTC.

Here the CDR3 DNA reads TGTGCCAGCAGGCGGGAGATTGAAGCAGATACGCAGTATTTT. Translation: CASRREIEADTQYF. This chain links TRBV2 with TRBJ2-3, with 7 bases aligning to TRBD2. With V trimmed by 6 bases and J by 4 bases, 7 bases remained unmatched. Germline CDR1 reads SNHLY; CDR2 reads FYNNEI. The CDR3 extends over 14 amino acids.